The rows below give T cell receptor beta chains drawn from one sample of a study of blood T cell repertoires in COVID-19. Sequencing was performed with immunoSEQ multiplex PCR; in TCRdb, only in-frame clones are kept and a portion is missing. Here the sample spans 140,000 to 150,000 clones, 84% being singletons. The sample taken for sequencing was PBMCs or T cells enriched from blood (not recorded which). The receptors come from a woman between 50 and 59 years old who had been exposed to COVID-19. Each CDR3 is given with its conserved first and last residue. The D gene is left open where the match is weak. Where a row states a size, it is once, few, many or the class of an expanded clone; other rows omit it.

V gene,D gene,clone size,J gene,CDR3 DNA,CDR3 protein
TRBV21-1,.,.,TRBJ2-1,TGTGCCAGCAGCAAATCCGGGGAGGGGGACGCCAGATTCTACAATGAGCAGTTCTTC,CASSKSGEGDARFYNEQFF
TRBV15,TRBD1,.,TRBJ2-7,TGTGCCACCAGCGGGAGACAGGGGGCGAATGAGCAGTACTTC,CATSGRQGANEQYF
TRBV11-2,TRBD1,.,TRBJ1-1,TGTGCCAGCAGCTTCCAGGGGGCAATTTACACTGAAGCTTTCTTT,CASSFQGAIYTEAFF
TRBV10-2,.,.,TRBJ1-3,TGCGCCAGTAAGGAGGCGATGAACACCATATATTTT,CASKEAMNTIYF
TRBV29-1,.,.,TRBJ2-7,TGCAGCGGTGGGCGCGGGACAGACGAGCAGTACTTC,CSGGRGTDEQYF
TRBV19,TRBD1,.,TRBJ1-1,TGTGCCAGTAGTAGCTACAGGGGAGGAACTGAAGCTTTCTTT,CASSSYRGGTEAFF
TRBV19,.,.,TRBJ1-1,TGTGCCAGTAGTCCCCGAAGAGGGAGCACTGAAGCTTTCTTT,CASSPRRGSTEAFF
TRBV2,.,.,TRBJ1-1,TGTGCCAGCAGTGTCGATAGGGGGAGCACTGAAGCTTTCTTT,CASSVDRGSTEAFF
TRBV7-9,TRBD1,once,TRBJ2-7,TGTGCCAGCAGCTTACAGACAGGGCACGAGCAGTACTTC,CASSLQTGHEQYF
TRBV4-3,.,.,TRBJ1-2,TGCGCCAGCAGCCAAGGGGCAGGGAATGGCTACACCTTC,CASSQGAGNGYTF
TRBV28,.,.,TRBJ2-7,TGTGCCAGCAGCCCCGGGGGACGGTCGTTCTACGAGCAGTACTTC,CASSPGGRSFYEQYF
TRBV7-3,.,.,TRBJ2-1,TGTGCCAGCAGCTTAAGTGGCACAGCCCCCTCCTACAATGAGCAGTTCTTC,CASSLSGTAPSYNEQFF
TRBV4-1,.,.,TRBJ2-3,TGCGCCAGCAGCCAAGATTACGAGGGCCGAATGCCAATCGCCACAGATACGCAGTATTTT,CASSQDYEGRMPIATDTQYF
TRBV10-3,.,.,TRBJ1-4,TGTGCCATCAGGTACAGCTCCAATGAAAAACTGTTTTTT,CAIRYSSNEKLFF
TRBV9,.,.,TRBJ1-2,TGTGCCAGCAGCGTAGGGGGGCTGAGCTATGGCTACACCTTC,CASSVGGLSYGYTF
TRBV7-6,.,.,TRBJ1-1,TGTGCCAGCAGCCGACAGGTCAACACTGAAGCTTTCTTT,CASSRQVNTEAFF
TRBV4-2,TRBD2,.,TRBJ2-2,TGTGCCAGCAGCCAAGTTAGCGGGGGAGTCAACACCGGGGAGCTGTTTTTT,CASSQVSGGVNTGELFF
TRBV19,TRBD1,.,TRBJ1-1,TGTGCCAGTAGTATCGCACCGGACAGGGGAGCTTTCTTT,CASSIAPDRGAFF
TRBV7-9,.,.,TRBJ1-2,TGTGCCAGCAGCTTAGTACTAGGCGGTTATGTTAACTATGGCTACACCTTC,CASSLVLGGYVNYGYTF
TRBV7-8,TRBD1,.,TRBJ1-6,TGTGCCAGCAGCCCTTACAGGGGTGGTAATTCACCCCTCCACTTT,CASSPYRGGNSPLHF
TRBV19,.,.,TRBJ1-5,TGTGCCAGTAGTATAGAGGTTCGATGGGGGCTTAGCAATCAGCCCCAGCATTTT,CASSIEVRWGLSNQPQHF
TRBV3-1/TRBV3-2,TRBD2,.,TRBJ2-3,TGTGCCAGCGGGCAGACTAGCGGACCCGAAGATACGCAGTATTTT,CASGQTSGPEDTQYF
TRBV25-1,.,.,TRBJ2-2,TGTGCCAGCTACAACGGGGGGCCGGGAACCGGGGAGCTGTTTTTT,CASYNGGPGTGELFF
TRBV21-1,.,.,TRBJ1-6,TGTGCCAGCACCCGGAGGGGATCACCCCTCCACTTT,CASTRRGSPLHF
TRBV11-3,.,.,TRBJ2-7,TGTGCCAGCAGCTTAGGACAGCCCTACGAGCAGTACTTC,CASSLGQPYEQYF
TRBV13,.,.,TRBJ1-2,TGTGCCAGCATTGCCTGGAGGAGGGGAGGTTGGGGCTACACCTTC,CASIAWRRGGWGYTF
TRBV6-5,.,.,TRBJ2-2,TGTGCCAGCAGAGCAGGGGCAACCGCCGGGGAGCTGTTTTTT,CASRAGATAGELFF
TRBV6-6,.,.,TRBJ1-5,TGTGCCAGCAGTTACTTAAGCAATCAGCCCCAGCATTTT,CASSYLSNQPQHF
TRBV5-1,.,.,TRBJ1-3,TGCGCCAGCAGCTCAAAGGAGGGAAACACCATATATTTT,CASSSKEGNTIYF
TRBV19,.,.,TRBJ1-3,TGTGCCAGTAGCCAGGGACACTCGGGAAACACCATATATTTT,CASSQGHSGNTIYF
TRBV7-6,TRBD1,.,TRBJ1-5,TGTGCCAGCAGCCGGGACAGGGGCTCGGGGCAGCCCCAGCATTTT,CASSRDRGSGQPQHF
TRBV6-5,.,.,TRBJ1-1,TGTGCCAGCAGTCTTCGGACAGCCATGCCCGGTCAAGGATTCTTT,CASSLRTAMPGQGFF
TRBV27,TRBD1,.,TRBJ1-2,TGTGCCAGCAGTCCAGGACAGGGACTCTTCTATGGCTACACCTTC,CASSPGQGLFYGYTF
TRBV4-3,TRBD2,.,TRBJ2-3,TGCGCCAGCAGCCAAGAGGCTAGCGGGGGGCCGGATACGCAGTATTTT,CASSQEASGGPDTQYF
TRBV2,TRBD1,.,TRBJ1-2,TGTGCCAGCAGAAAGACAGGGGAGGGCTACACCTTC,CASRKTGEGYTF
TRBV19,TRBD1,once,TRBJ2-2,TGTGCCAGTAGTAACGGACAGGGGGGGAACACCGGGGAGCTGTTTTTT,CASSNGQGGNTGELFF
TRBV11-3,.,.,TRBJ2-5,TGTGCCAGCAGCCTGCGGGCCCAAGAGACCCAGTACTTC,CASSLRAQETQYF
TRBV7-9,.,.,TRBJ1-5,TGTGCCAGCAGCTTAAGAGATAGCAATCAGCCCCAGCATTTT,CASSLRDSNQPQHF
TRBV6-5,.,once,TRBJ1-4,TGTGCCAGCAGTAGTCGACAGCAAGCTAATGAAAAACTGTTTTTT,CASSSRQQANEKLFF
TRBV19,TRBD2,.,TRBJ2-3,TGTGCCAGTAGTACCTCCTTTTCCCTAGCGGGGGGGCCAGATACGCAGTATTTT,CASSTSFSLAGGPDTQYF
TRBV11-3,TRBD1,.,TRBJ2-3,TGTGCCAGCAGCTTAGGTCAGGGGGCTACTAGCACAGATACGCAGTATTTT,CASSLGQGATSTDTQYF
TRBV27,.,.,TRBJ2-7,TGTGCCAGCAGTTTATTCGGGGGCTACGAGCAGTACTTC,CASSLFGGYEQYF
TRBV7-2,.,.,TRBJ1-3,TGTGCCAGCAGCTCTGCCGGGGGGACAGGAAACACCATATATTTT,CASSSAGGTGNTIYF
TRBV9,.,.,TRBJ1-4,TGTGCCAGCAGCGACGTCCAGGATGAAAAACTGTTTTTT,CASSDVQDEKLFF
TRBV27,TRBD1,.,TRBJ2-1,TGTGCCAGCAGCCAGGGGACAGGGGGCTCCTACAATGAGCAGTTCTTC,CASSQGTGGSYNEQFF
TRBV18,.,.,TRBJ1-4,TGTGCCAGCTCCTTAACCAGACCGTACGGTTCGGGGGAAAAACTGTTTTTT,CASSLTRPYGSGEKLFF
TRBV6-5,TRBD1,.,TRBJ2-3,TGTGCCAGCAGCAGGGACAGGGGATATACGCAGTATTTT,CASSRDRGYTQYF
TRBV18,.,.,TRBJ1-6,TGTGCCAGCTCACCAGAGGAGAGCGGCCGGTCACCCCTCCACTTT,CASSPEESGRSPLHF
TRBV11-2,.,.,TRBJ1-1,TGTGCCAGCAGGGGTTACAGGGAAGCTTTCTTT,CASRGYREAFF
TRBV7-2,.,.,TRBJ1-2,TGTGCCAGCAGCTTAGCGTCGGGGATTAGGTACACCTTC,CASSLASGIRYTF
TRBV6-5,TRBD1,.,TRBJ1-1,TGTGCCAGCAGCCCCGGGACAGGGGGCGCAGGAGCTTTCTTT,CASSPGTGGAGAFF
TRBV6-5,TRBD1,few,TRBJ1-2,TGTGCCAGCAGACAAGGACAGGGCCCTAACTATGGCTACACCTTC,CASRQGQGPNYGYTF
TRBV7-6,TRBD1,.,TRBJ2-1,TGTGCCAGCAGCGACAGGGGGAGCTCCTACAATGAGCAGTTCTTC,CASSDRGSSYNEQFF
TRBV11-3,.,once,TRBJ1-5,TGTACCAGACGCCTCCTGGCAGGGGATGGGCAGCCCCAGCATTTT,CTRRLLAGDGQPQHF
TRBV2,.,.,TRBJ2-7,TGTGCCAGCAGTGAACAGGGAATCTCCTACGAGCAGTACTTC,CASSEQGISYEQYF
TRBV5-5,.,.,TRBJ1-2,TGTGCCAGCACCCATTCAAACTCGAGACAGACGCCGTATGGCTACACCTTC,CASTHSNSRQTPYGYTF
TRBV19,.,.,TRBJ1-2,TGTGCCAGTAGTCCCGCGACAGCCGAATATGGCTACACCTTC,CASSPATAEYGYTF
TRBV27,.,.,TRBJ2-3,TGTGCCAGCAGTTTATCGAGAAGTACGCAGTATTTT,CASSLSRSTQYF
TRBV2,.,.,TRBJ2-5,TGTGCCAGCCTTACTCTCGGATCAGGGGAGGAGACCCAGTACTTC,CASLTLGSGEETQYF
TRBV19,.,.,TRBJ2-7,TGTGCCAGTAGTATCGGGGGCTACGAGCAGTACTTC,CASSIGGYEQYF